This section outlines one TCR beta chain sequence together with its context. Its antigen remains unknown. Separation from the roughly 670-subject first cohort characterized the roughly 110-subject validation cohort, to which the donors belonged. The source of the sample is a study of cytomegalovirus exposure and HLA in healthy donors. About the study: Both the 120 or so validation repertoires and the 550 to 750 first-cohort repertoires used the same platform, as reported by a later analysis. Study-level findings and limits: A few CMV-associated chains proved CMV antigen-specific in vitro.

Sequencing was performed with immunoSEQ multiplex PCR; in TCRdb, only in-frame clones are kept and a portion is missing. The sample includes about 56,000 clones, 93% of them seen just once. This CDR3 region has 11 residues. J gave up 6 bases and V 6 bases, and 0 bases lay outside the gene matches. Germline CDR1 LNHDA, CDR2 SQIVND (reference sequence). The chain employs TRBV19 and TRBJ2-3; TRBD2 matches at 7 bases. This receptor was taken from a woman younger than 30 in good health and CMV-seropositive. Sample: PBMCs. The CDR3, as DNA: TGTGCCAGTAGGGGGGGGGATACGCAGTATTTT. It translates to CASRGGDTQYF. The full variable domain, rest sourced from reference TRBV19 and TRBJ2-3, is DGGITQSPKYLFRKEGQNVTLSCEQNLNHDAMYWYRQDPGQGLRLIYYSQIVNDFQKGDIAEGYSVSREKKESFPLTVTSAQKNPTAFYLCASRGGDTQYFGPGTRLTVL.